The T cell receptor (beta chain) described here comes from a study of CD8+ T cells in alopecia areata. There are 11 residues in the CDR3. Deletions cut 1 base from V and 8 bases from J, with 3 bases between. Germline CDR1 and CDR2: SEHNR and FQNEAQ (reference sequence). Study findings and constraints: Sharing of TCR sequences between patients (possibly for HLA-related reasons) was less clear than in mice. Tofacitinib delivered significant drops in scalp clonality and in expanded CD8+ clones among the top 100.

The sample's treatment: oral pan-JAK inhibitor, 5-10 mg twice daily. Sampling of alopecia areata patients yielded lesional scalp punch biopsies as well as peripheral blood. This clone was found a few times. Its specificity is unknown. cDNA prepared by RNA extraction and subsequent reverse transcription served as the template for sequencing. Libraries were prepared by immunoSEQ multiplex PCR; TCRdb keeps only in-frame clonotypes and omits some of them. The profile shows 200,000 to 250,000 clones, around three fifths of them singletons. The receptor's source is a human donor with alopecia areata. V and J are TRBV7-9 and TRBJ2-1; D is undetermined. Sequencing was performed on CD4+ T cells sorted from blood, taken at week 4, from a patient treated with tofacitinib. CDR3 protein: CASSLDYEQFF. In DNA form, the CDR3 reads TGTGCCAGCAGCTTAGACTATGAGCAGTTCTTC.